The rows below give T cell receptor beta chains drawn from one sample of a study of blood T cell repertoires in COVID-19. Produced via immunoSEQ multiplex PCR; TCRdb's table is partial and in-frame only. The table shows over 120,000 clones, with about 80% occurring only once. Sequenced sample: peripheral blood. Source of these receptors: a woman aged 60-75 years with acute or convalescent COVID-19. CDR3s include the opening cysteine and the closing phenylalanine or tryptophan. The D gene is left open where the match is weak. Size tells how often a clone was seen (once, few, many) or the class of an expanded clone, and some rows leave it out.

D,size,V,J,DNA,CDR3
-,-,TRBV2,TRBJ2-5,TGTGCCAGCAGATTCGGAGCTGTCCAAGAGACCCAGTACTTC,CASRFGAVQETQYF
-,-,TRBV7-3,TRBJ2-1,TGTGCCAGCAGCTTAACGGGAGATGGGTACAATGAGCAGTTCTTC,CASSLTGDGYNEQFF
TRBD2,few,TRBV5-6,TRBJ2-7,TGTGCCAGCAGCTTGGCGGGGGGGGCGCGACGGAACGAGCAGTACTTC,CASSLAGGARRNEQYF
TRBD1,-,TRBV10-3,TRBJ2-5,TGTGCCATCAGTACAGGGGTGGAGACCCAGTACTTC,CAISTGVETQYF
TRBD1,-,TRBV14,TRBJ2-5,TGTGCCAGCAGGCAACAAGGGGGCCCCGAGACCCAGTACTTC,CASRQQGGPETQYF
TRBD1,-,TRBV9,TRBJ1-1,TGTGCCAGCAGCGCCGAGACAGGGGGGGACACTGAAGCTTTCTTT,CASSAETGGDTEAFF
-,-,TRBV7-3,TRBJ1-4,TGTGCCAGCAGCTTGAGACAGGCCCCGGGAACTAATGAAAAACTGTTTTTT,CASSLRQAPGTNEKLFF
-,-,TRBV9,TRBJ1-6,TGTGCCAGCAGCGTAGCAGACGGAGGTAATTCACCCCTCCACTTT,CASSVADGGNSPLHF
TRBD2,-,TRBV30,TRBJ2-2,TGTGCCTGGACCGGAAGACTAGCGGGAGGGCCATGGGAGCTGTTTTTT,CAWTGRLAGGPWELFF
-,-,TRBV2,TRBJ1-5,TGTGCCAGCAGGGTTGAGGGTGAGAGCAATCAGCCCCAGCATTTT,CASRVEGESNQPQHF
TRBD2,-,TRBV15,TRBJ2-7,TGTGCCACCAGCGACGGACTAGCGGGAGCCTACGAGCAGTACTTC,CATSDGLAGAYEQYF
TRBD2,few,TRBV4-1,TRBJ2-2,TGCGCCAGCAGCGGGCGGGCGGGGGAGGCCATGGGAACCGGGGAGCTGTTTTTT,CASSGRAGEAMGTGELFF
TRBD2,-,TRBV7-9,TRBJ2-7,TGTGCCAGCACCCTAGGGAGGGGACTAGCGGGTGTAAATTCCTACGAGCAGTACTTC,CASTLGRGLAGVNSYEQYF
-,-,TRBV27,TRBJ1-5,TGTGCCAGCAGTCAAGCGGTGGGTCAGCCCCAGCATTTT,CASSQAVGQPQHF
-,few,TRBV3-1/TRBV3-2,TRBJ2-2,TGTGCCAGCAGCCACAGGGGGAACACCGGGGAGCTGTTTTTT,CASSHRGNTGELFF
-,-,TRBV27,TRBJ2-1,TGTGCCAGCAGTCCATTTCTAGAGTCCAATGAGCAGTTCTTC,CASSPFLESNEQFF
TRBD2,-,TRBV11-2,TRBJ2-1,TGTGCCAGCAGCTTTCTAGCGGGAGTACCTGAGCAGTTCTTC,CASSFLAGVPEQFF
-,few,TRBV5-4,TRBJ1-1,TGTGCCAGCAGCTTCGGGGGTGGTAGGGCTTTCTTT,CASSFGGGRAFF
-,-,TRBV5-1,TRBJ1-1,TGCGCCAGCTCCCCTTACGGTATGAACACTGAAGCTTTCTTT,CASSPYGMNTEAFF
TRBD2,-,TRBV9,TRBJ2-7,TGTGCCAGCAGCGTAGAAGCGGGAGGTTACCACGAGCAGTACTTC,CASSVEAGGYHEQYF
TRBD2,-,TRBV3-1/TRBV3-2,TRBJ2-1,TGTGCCAGCAGAAAAAGCGGGAGCTCCTACAATGAGCAGTTCTTC,CASRKSGSSYNEQFF
-,-,TRBV10-2,TRBJ2-5,TGCGCCAGCAGTTCCCCAGGGGGGAGAGAGACCCAGTACTTC,CASSSPGGRETQYF